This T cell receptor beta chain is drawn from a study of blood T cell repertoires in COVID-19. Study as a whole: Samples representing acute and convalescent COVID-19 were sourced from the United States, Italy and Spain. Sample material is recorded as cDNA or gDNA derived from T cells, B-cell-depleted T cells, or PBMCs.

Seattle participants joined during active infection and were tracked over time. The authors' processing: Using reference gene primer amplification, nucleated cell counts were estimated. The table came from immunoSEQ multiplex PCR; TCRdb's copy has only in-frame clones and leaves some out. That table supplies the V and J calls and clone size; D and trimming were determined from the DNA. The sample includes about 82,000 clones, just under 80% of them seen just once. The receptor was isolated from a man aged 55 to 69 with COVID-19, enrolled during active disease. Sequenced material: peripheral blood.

This chain's CDR3 is CASSDLQGAGNTIYF. The CDR3 DNA is TGTGCCAGCAGTGACCTCCAGGGGGCGGGAAACACCATATATTTT. The chain links TRBV2 to TRBJ1-3, with TRBD1 matching over 8 bases. The CDR3 runs to 15 residues. Germline trimming cut 3 bases from V and 4 bases from J; bases unmatched to any gene: 5. Germline V CDR1 and CDR2: SNHLY, FYNNEI. The complete variable domain, with remaining parts taken from reference TRBV2 and TRBJ1-3, reads EPEVTQTPSHQVTQMGQEVILRCVPISNHLYFYWYRQILGQKVEFLVSFYNNEISEKSEIFDDQFSVERPDGSNFTLKIRSTKLEDSAMYFCASSDLQGAGNTIYFGEGSWLTVV.